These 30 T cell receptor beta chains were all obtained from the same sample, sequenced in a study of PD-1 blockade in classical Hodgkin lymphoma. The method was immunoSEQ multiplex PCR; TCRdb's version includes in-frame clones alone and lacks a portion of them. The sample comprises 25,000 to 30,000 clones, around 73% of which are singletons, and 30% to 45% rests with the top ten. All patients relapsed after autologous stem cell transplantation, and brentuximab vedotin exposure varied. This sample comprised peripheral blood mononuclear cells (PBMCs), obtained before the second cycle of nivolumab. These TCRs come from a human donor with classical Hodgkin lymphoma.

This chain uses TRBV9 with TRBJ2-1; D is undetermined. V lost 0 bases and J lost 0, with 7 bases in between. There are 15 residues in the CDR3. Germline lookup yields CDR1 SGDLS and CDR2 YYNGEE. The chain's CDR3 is CASSVVAGSYNEQFF. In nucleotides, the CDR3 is TGTGCCAGCAGCGTAGTGGCAGGCTCCTACAATGAGCAGTTCTTC.

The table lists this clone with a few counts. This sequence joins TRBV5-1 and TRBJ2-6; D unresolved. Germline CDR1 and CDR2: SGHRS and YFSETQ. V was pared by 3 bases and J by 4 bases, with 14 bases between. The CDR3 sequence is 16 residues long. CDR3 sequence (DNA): TGCGCCAGCAGCTCTGATCCTGATCCCGGGGCCAACGTCCTGACTTTC. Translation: CASSSDPDPGANVLTF. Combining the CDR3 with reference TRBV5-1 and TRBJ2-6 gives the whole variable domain KAGVTQTPRYLIKTRGQQVTLSCSPISGHRSVSWYQQTPGQGLQFLFEYFSETQRNKGNFPGRFSGRQFSNSRSEMNVSTLELGDSALYLCASSSDPDPGANVLTFGAGSRLTVL.

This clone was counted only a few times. The CDR3 DNA reads as TGTGCCAGCAGCTCTGGTGCAGGGGCTGAAGCTTTCTTT. Its protein product is CASSSGAGAEAFF. The chain recombines TRBV11-3 with TRBJ1-1, with D possibly being TRBD1 (6 bases). V was pared by 4 bases and J by 6 bases, with 12 bases between. The V gene's germline CDR1 is SGHNT and CDR2 YENEEA. This CDR3 is 13 amino acids long.

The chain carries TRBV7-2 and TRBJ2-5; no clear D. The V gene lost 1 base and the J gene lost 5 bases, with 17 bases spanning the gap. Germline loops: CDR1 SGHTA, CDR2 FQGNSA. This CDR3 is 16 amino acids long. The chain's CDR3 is CASSLGAANLRETQYF. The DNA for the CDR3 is TGTGCCAGCAGCTTAGGAGCAGCCAACCTCCGGGAGACCCAGTACTTC.

CDR3 DNA sequence: TGTGCCAGCAGCCAAGAGGCGTGGAATTCACCCCTCCACTTT. This gives the protein CASSQEAWNSPLHF. The V and J genes are TRBV4-2 and TRBJ1-6; no definite D call. CDR1 and CDR2 from the germline V gene are LGHNA and YNFKEQ. There are 14 residues in the CDR3. Trimming pared 0 bases from V and 7 bases from J, leaving 7 bases between.

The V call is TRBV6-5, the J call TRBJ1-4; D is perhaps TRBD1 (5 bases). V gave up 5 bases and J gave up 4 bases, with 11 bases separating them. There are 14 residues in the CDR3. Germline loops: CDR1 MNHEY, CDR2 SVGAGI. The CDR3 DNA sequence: TGTGCCAGCAGTACAGACAGCTATAATGAAAAACTGTTTTTT. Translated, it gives CASSTDSYNEKLFF.

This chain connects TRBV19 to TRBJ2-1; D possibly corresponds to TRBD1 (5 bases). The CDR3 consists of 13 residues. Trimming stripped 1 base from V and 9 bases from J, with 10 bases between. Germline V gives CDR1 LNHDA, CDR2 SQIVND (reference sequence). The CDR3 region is CASSIARTSEQFF. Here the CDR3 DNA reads TGTGCCAGTAGTATAGCCCGGACAAGTGAGCAGTTCTTC.

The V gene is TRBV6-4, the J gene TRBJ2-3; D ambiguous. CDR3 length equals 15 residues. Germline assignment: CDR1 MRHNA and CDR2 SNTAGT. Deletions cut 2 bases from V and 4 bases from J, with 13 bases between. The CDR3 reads CASSDGRIPPDTQYF. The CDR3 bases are TGTGCCAGCAGTGACGGGCGCATCCCGCCAGATACGCAGTATTTT.

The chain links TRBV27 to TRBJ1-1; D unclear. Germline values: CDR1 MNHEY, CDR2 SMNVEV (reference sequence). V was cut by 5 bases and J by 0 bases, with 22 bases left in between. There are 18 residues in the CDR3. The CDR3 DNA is TGTGCCAGCAGTAAAGAGGTCTCCTTTGCGAACATGAACACTGAAGCTTTCTTT. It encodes CASSKEVSFANMNTEAFF.

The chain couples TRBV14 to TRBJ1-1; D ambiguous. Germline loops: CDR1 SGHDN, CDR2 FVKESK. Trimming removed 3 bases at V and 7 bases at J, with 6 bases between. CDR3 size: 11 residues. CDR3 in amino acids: CASSQGSEAFF. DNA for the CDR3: TGTGCCAGCAGCCAGGGCAGTGAAGCTTTCTTT.

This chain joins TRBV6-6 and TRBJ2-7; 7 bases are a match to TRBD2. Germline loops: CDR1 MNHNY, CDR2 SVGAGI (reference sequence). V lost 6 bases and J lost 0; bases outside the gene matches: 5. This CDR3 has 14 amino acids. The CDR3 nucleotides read TGTGCCAGCAGGGGGACTATTGCCTCCTACGAGCAGTACTTC. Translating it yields CASRGTIASYEQYF.

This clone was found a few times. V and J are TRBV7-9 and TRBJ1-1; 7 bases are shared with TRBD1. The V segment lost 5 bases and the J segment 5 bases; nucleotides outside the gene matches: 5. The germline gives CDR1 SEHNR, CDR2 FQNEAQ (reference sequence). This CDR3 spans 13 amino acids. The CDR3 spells CASSPGGGTEAFF. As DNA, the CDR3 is TGTGCCAGCAGCCCAGGGGGAGGTACTGAAGCTTTCTTT.

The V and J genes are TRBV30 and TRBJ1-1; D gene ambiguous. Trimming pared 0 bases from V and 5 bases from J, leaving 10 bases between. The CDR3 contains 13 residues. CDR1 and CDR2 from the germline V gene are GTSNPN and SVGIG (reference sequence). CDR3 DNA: TGTGCCTGGAGTGTATGGACGGCGACTGAAGCTTTCTTT. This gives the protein CAWSVWTATEAFF. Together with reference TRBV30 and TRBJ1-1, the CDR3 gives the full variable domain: SQTIHQWPATLVQPVGSPLSLECTVEGTSNPNLYWYRQAAGRGLQLLFYSVGIGQISSEVPQNLSASRPQDRQFILSSKKLLLSDSGFYLCAWSVWTATEAFFGQGTRLTVV.

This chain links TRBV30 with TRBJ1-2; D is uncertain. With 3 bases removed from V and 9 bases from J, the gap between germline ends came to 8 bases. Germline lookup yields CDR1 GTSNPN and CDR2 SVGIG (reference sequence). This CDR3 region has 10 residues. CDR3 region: CAWRTISYTF. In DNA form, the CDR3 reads TGTGCCTGGAGGACGATTAGCTACACCTTC. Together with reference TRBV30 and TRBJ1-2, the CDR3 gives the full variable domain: SQTIHQWPATLVQPVGSPLSLECTVEGTSNPNLYWYRQAAGRGLQLLFYSVGIGQISSEVPQNLSASRPQDRQFILSSKKLLLSDSGFYLCAWRTISYTFGSGTRLTVV.

The CDR3 DNA reads TGTGCCAGCAGTACGACGACCGGGACCACAGCGGAGCAGTACTTC. This encodes CASSTTTGTTAEQYF. The chain has TRBV2 and TRBJ2-7; D might be TRBD1 or TRBD2, each matching 5 bases. CDR3 length: 15 residues. V lost 5 bases, J lost 7 bases, and 21 bases lay in between. Germline V gives CDR1 SNHLY, CDR2 FYNNEI.

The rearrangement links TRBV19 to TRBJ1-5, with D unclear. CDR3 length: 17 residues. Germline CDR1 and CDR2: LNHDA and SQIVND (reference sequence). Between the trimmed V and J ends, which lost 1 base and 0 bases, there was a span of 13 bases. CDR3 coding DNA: TGTGCCAGTAGTATAGGAAGGTTGGCAGGTAGCAATCAGCCCCAGCATTTT. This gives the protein CASSIGRLAGSNQPQHF.

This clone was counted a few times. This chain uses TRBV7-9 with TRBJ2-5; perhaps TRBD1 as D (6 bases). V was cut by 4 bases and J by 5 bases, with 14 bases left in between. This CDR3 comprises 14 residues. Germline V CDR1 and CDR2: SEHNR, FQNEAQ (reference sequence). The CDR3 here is CASSYGQSPETQYF. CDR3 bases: TGTGCCAGCAGCTATGGACAGAGCCCCGAGACCCAGTACTTC.

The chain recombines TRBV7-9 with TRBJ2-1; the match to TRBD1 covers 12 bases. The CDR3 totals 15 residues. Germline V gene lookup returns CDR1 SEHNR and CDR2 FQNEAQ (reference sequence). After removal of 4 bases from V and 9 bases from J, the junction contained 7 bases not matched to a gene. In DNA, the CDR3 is TGTGCCAGCAGCTCCCCGGGACAGGGGGCGGGTGAGCAGTTCTTC. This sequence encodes CASSSPGQGAGEQFF.

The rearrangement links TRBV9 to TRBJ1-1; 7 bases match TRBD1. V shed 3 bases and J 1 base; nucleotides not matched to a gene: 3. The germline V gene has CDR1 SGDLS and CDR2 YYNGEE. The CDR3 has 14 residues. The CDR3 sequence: CASSARTGNTEAFF. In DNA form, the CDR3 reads TGTGCCAGCAGCGCCAGGACAGGGAACACTGAAGCTTTCTTT.

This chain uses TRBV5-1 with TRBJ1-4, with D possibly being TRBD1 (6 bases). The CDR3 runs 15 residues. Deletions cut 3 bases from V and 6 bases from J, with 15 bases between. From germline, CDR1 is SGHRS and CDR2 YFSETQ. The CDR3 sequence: CASSSQGLWDEKLFF. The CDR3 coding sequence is TGCGCCAGCAGCTCACAGGGATTGTGGGATGAAAAACTGTTTTTT.

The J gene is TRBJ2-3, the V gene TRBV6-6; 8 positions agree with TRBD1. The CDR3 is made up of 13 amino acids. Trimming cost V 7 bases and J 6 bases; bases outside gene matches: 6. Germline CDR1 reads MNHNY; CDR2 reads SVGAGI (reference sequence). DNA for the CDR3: TGTGCCAGCAATCAGGGGGCTTGGGATACGCAGTATTTT. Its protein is CASNQGAWDTQYF.

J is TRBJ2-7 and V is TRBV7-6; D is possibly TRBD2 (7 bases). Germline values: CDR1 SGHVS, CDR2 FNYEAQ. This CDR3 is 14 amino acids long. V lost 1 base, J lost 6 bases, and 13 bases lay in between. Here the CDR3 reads CASSLVGGRGEQYF. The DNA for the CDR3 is TGTGCCAGCAGCTTAGTCGGGGGGCGCGGCGAGCAGTACTTC.

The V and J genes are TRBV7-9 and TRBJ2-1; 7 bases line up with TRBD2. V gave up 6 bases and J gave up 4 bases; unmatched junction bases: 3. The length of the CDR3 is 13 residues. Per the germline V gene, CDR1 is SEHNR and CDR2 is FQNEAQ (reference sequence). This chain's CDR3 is CASRELAYNEQFF. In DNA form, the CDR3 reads TGTGCCAGCAGGGAACTAGCGTACAATGAGCAGTTCTTC.

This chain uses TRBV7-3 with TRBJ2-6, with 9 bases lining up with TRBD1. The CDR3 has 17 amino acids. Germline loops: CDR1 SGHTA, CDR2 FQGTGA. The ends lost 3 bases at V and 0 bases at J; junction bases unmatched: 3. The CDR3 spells CASSFRTGDSGANVLTF. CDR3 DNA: TGTGCCAGCAGCTTCAGGACAGGGGACTCTGGGGCCAACGTCCTGACTTTC.

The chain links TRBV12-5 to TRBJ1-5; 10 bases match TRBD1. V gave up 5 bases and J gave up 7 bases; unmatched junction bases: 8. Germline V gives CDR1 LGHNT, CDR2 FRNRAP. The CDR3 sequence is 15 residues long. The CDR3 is CASGTTGTGAQPQHF. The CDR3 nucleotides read TGTGCTAGTGGTACCACCGGGACAGGGGCCCAGCCCCAGCATTTT.

The CDR3 loop reads CASSLRQGPYEQYF. The DNA of the CDR3 is TGCGCCAGCAGCTTGCGGCAGGGACCCTACGAGCAGTACTTC. The chain combines TRBV5-1 with TRBJ2-5, with D perhaps being TRBD1 or TRBD2 (5 bases each). The DNA end lines up better with TRBJ2-7; the J call may be wrong. This CDR3 comprises 14 residues. Germline CDR1 is SGHRS and CDR2 is YFSETQ.

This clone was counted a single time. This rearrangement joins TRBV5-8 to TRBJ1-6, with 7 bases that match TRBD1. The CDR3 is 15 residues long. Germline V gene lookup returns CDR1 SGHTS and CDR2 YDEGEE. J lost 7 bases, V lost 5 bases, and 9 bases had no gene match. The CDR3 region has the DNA TGTGCCAGCAGTACAGGGGTCCGAAGAAATTCACCCCTCCACTTT. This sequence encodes CASSTGVRRNSPLHF.

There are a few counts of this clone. The CDR3 nucleotides read TGTGCCAGCAGTTACTCGACGGGGGTAGACACAGATACGCAGTATTTT. It translates to CASSYSTGVDTDTQYF. The rearrangement joins TRBV6-5 to TRBJ2-3, with D perhaps matching TRBD2 (6 bases). The CDR3 runs to 16 residues. With 0 bases removed from V and 2 bases from J, the gap between germline ends came to 12 bases. Germline-derived CDR1 and CDR2 are MNHEY and SVGAGI.

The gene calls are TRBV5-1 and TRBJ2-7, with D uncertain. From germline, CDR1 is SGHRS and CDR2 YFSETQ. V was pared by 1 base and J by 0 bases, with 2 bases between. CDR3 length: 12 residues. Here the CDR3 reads CASSLSSYEQYF. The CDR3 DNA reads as TGCGCCAGCAGCTTGAGCTCCTACGAGCAGTACTTC.

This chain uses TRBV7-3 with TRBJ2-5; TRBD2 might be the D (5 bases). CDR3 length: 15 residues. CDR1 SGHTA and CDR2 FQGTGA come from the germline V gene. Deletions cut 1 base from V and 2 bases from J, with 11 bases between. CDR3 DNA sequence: TGTGCCAGCAGCTTAAACTCCCGGGGACAAGAGACCCAGTACTTC. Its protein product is CASSLNSRGQETQYF.